The T cell receptor (beta chain) described here comes from a study of cytomegalovirus exposure and HLA in healthy donors. Healthy individuals who donated bone marrow served as the donors. To note about this clone: Its cognate antigen is unknown.

Study conclusions and caveats: Compared with the approximately 680-donor mean, an Asian-associated ancestry cluster reportedly had fewer N-insertions, according to a later analysis. Later analysis placed DRB1 highest and HLA-C lowest in TCR association rates, which differed by HLA locus.

The PCR contained 60 Vbeta and 13 Jbeta primers. Here immunoSEQ multiplex PCR was the method, and the copy in TCRdb shows in-frame clones only, minus some. This table has just over 150,000 clones, 82% appearing once. Germline V CDR1 and CDR2: SGHTA, FQGNSA. With 2 bases removed from V and 0 bases from J, the gap between germline ends came to 11 bases. The CDR3 contains 16 residues. Source material: PBMCs. The chain joins TRBV7-2 to TRBJ2-1; possible D gene TRBD2, 5 bases. This TCR derives from a woman in her forties or fifties in good health and CMV-seropositive. The CDR3 spells CASSLIGLASYNEQFF. DNA for the CDR3: TGTGCCAGCAGCTTAATCGGCCTAGCCTCCTACAATGAGCAGTTCTTC.